Included here is one TCR beta chain sequence, with context. The clone's antigen remains unknown. No qualities accompany the bases; no much larger clone lies one base away. The data are from a study of T cell responses to AZD1222 COVID-19 vaccine (dated by TCRdb to about 2021). Turning to the overall study: TCR sequencing was performed for 233 trial participants, of whom about 200 were given two doses of AZD1222 and approximately 25 were given two doses of MenACWY control vaccine. Enrollment into the trials was organized by age into subgroups of 18-55, 56-69 and 70-plus years, and those subgroups contained roughly 140, 27 and 60 TCR-sequenced participants, respectively. Overall study results and their limits: CD4 TCRs associated with the vaccine covered the entire spike protein, and the dominant responses were in regions 160-218 and 743-854. A significant rise in spike-specific TCR breadth and depth was observed after two AZD1222 doses relative to day 0 and relative to MenACWY recipients. Reportedly, close to half of the unique spike-specific TCRs recognized epitopes lying outside the regions that are mutated in the B.1.351 and B.1.1.7 variants. Conclusions about previously exposed vaccinees are limited, since just five to seven AZD1222 recipients were seropositive for SARS-CoV-2 at baseline. No day 14 peak-response samples were available, so repertoires were characterized only after the peak T cell response. Most participants were white British and females outnumbered males, and the authors suggested that clonal diversity may have been underestimated. The 56-69-year group was small, and its depth increase did not reach significance, likely because of low power.

The CDR3 regions of human TCRbeta chains were analyzed by immunosequencing. The authors processed their data as follows. Repertoire TCRs were matched against a reference library of SARS-CoV-2-specific TCRs generated with the MIRA antigen-specificity platform. Breadth meant the fraction of unique TCRs that were SARS-CoV-2-associated, whereas depth meant the fraction of total T cells that were SARS-CoV-2-associated. Using the MIRA data, each spike-specific TCR was mapped to the spike region that the TCR reacts to and placed in a CD4 or CD8 class. Log10-transformed breadth and depth values were compared by one-way ANOVA with Sidak's multiple comparisons tests. Held by TCRdb, this immuneACCESS table contains in-frame sequences only and omits some clones. Under half of the omission traces to an unresolved V gene where checked; the cause of the rest is unknown. D and trimming come from the DNA, and the V and J calls and clone size come from that table. This sample has about 100,000 clones in its table, and approximately 87% of those were observed once. The ten largest clones add up to around 4.4% of the sample.

What the time point label conveys for this sample: baseline before first vaccination. The sample's treatment or condition label, decoded: meningococcal conjugate vaccine given as trial control. Vaccinee samples came from UK trials COV001 and COV002, including a single-blind randomized controlled phase 2/3 trial of AZD1222 (ChAdOx1 nCoV-19) in healthy adults. For TCRbeta chain sequencing, PBMC samples were collected from trial participants at day 0 and at day 28 after the second dose. CDR1 and CDR2, looked up from the germline V gene, are MDHEN and SYDVKM. From the cysteine up to the phenylalanine, the CDR3 has a length of 15 residues. Only the CDR3 portion is preserved as DNA: 45 bases, with reading frame beginning at the first base. Relative to germline, V is 6 bases shorter and J is 4 bases shorter, with 18 bases between their ends.

The clonotype originates from an adult in good health. The V and J segments used are TRBV28 and TRBJ1-2; the D gene is possibly TRBD1, with 6 bases matching. The specimen was peripheral blood, collected on day 0 of MenACWY control vaccination. CDR3 reads: CASRRQEQTFYGYTF. The nucleotide sequence is TGTGCCAGCAGACGACAGGAGCAAACGTTCTATGGCTACACCTTC.